One and the same sample provided the 31 T cell receptor beta chains below, sequenced in a study of blood T cell repertoires in COVID-19. The data were produced by immunoSEQ multiplex PCR, yet TCRdb's version contains in-frame clones alone and is incomplete. The data contain some 78,000 clones, around 80% of them seen just once; the ten biggest clones take up about 5.6%. The sequenced sample was peripheral blood. The source of these receptors is a man aged 55-75 years with active or convalescent COVID-19.

V and J are TRBV20-1 and TRBJ1-2; 7 nucleotides align to TRBD1. V shed 3 bases and J 5 bases; nucleotides not matched to a gene: 3. This CDR3 has 12 residues. The germline V gene encodes CDR1 DFQATT and CDR2 SNEGSKA (reference sequence). In DNA, the CDR3 is TGCAGTGCTAGTGTACAGGGGTATGGCTACACCTTC. As protein: CSASVQGYGYTF.

There are a few counts of this clone. J is TRBJ1-1 and V is TRBV29-1; D is unresolved. The CDR3 contains 13 residues. Per germline, CDR1 SQVTM and CDR2 ANQGSEA. Trimming left V 2 bases short and J 0 bases short, with 7 bases between. CDR3 DNA sequence: TGCAGCGTTGAAATAGTTCTGAACACTGAAGCTTTCTTT. Its translation: CSVEIVLNTEAFF.

This chain connects TRBV6-5 to TRBJ2-3; 7 nucleotides align to TRBD1. V dropped 10 bases and J dropped 2; count of bases not matched to a gene: 12. The CDR3 has 15 amino acids. The germline gives CDR1 MNHEY, CDR2 SVGAGI. The CDR3 reads CAIIPGQANTDTQYF. CDR3 coding DNA: TGTGCCATTATACCCGGACAGGCTAACACAGATACGCAGTATTTT.

The V call is TRBV12-3 or TRBV12-4, the J call TRBJ2-5, with 7 bases fitting TRBD2. The CDR3 has 12 residues. V lost 9 bases to trimming and J lost 5 bases; unmatched junction nucleotides: 6. The chain's CDR3 is CASGLGGETQYF. The CDR3 bases are TGTGCCAGTGGACTAGGTGGGGAGACCCAGTACTTC.

V is TRBV30 and J is TRBJ1-5; 8 nucleotides match TRBD1. This CDR3 has 14 residues. Germline V lookup: CDR1 GTSNPN, CDR2 SVGIG (reference sequence). The V and J ends lost 3 bases and 3 bases, in that order; junction bases with no gene match: 4. CDR3 region: CAWSGTGDNQPQHF. CDR3 sequence (DNA): TGTGCCTGGAGCGGGACAGGCGACAATCAGCCCCAGCATTTT.

V is TRBV10-3 and J is TRBJ1-2, with TRBD1 as a possible D gene (5 bases). CDR1 and CDR2 from the germline V gene are ENHRY and SYGVKD. This CDR3 spans 13 amino acids. V was cut by 4 bases and J by 8 bases, with 14 bases left in between. CDR3 sequence reads: CAISGGLAGGYTF. CDR3 sequence (DNA): TGTGCCATCAGTGGGGGACTCGCCGGAGGCTACACCTTC.

The chain uses TRBV6-2 or TRBV6-3 and TRBJ1-1; 10 positions match TRBD1. Germline-derived CDR1 and CDR2 are MNHEY and SVGEGT. Unmatched junction bases numbered 4, after V lost 2 bases and J lost 1 base. CDR3 size: 16 residues. CDR3 DNA: TGTGCCAGCAGTTACAGGGACAGGGGATCGAACACTGAAGCTTTCTTT. Translation gives CASSYRDRGSNTEAFF.

The V and J genes are TRBV3-1 (or the pseudogene TRBV3-2) and TRBJ2-7, with D perhaps matching TRBD1 (5 bases). The CDR3 loop spans 14 amino acids. The germline V gene encodes CDR1 LGHDT and CDR2 YNNKEL (reference sequence). The ends were cut back, 7 bases at V and 6 bases at J, with 19 bases in the middle. CDR3 DNA sequence: TGTGCCAGCACCTCCAAGACTCAGGGTAGCGAGCAGTACTTC. This encodes CASTSKTQGSEQYF.

The chain is built from TRBV7-2 and TRBJ1-4; D might be TRBD1 (5 bases). The germline V gene encodes CDR1 SGHTA and CDR2 FQGNSA. V was cut by 5 bases and J by 4 bases, with 11 bases left in between. The length of the CDR3 is 14 residues. The CDR3 reads CASSISGINEKLFF. CDR3 coding DNA: TGTGCCAGCAGCATATCAGGGATTAATGAAAAACTGTTTTTT.

A few counts support this clone. The rearrangement links TRBV4-1 to TRBJ1-3, with a tentative D call TRBD1 (5 bases). CDR1 MGHRA and CDR2 YSYEKL come from the germline V gene. V lost 4 bases to trimming and J lost 4 bases, with 14 bases between them. This CDR3 has 15 residues. CDR3 sequence reads: CASSLNGGYGNTIYF. The CDR3 bases are TGCGCCAGCAGCCTCAACGGGGGATACGGAAACACCATATATTTT.

The chain recombines TRBV18 with TRBJ1-2; TRBD1 aligns across 7 bases. Germline trimming cut 4 bases from V and 4 bases from J; bases unmatched to any gene: 12. This CDR3 contains 16 residues. The V gene's germline CDR1 is KGHSH and CDR2 LQKENI. Written as DNA, the CDR3 is TGTGCCAGCTCACTACGTCCGACAGGGAGCTCCTATGGCTACACCTTC. Amino acids: CASSLRPTGSSYGYTF.

The gene calls are TRBV6-5 and TRBJ2-3, with TRBD2 matching 7 bases. V lost 10 bases and J lost 1; bases outside the gene matches: 5. Germline V gene lookup returns CDR1 MNHEY and CDR2 SVGAGI. CDR3 size: 13 residues. The CDR3 DNA is TGTGCCACTGGGGCGGGGGGCACAGATACGCAGTATTTT. Protein sequence: CATGAGGTDTQYF.

In its sample, this clone was seen once. The CDR3 loop is CAWSLGTSYEQYF. The CDR3 nucleotides are TGTGCCTGGAGTCTAGGGACTTCCTACGAGCAGTACTTC. The chain has TRBV30 and TRBJ2-7; TRBD2 is a possible D gene (6 bases). CDR3 length: 13 residues. V gave up 2 bases and J gave up 1 base, with 9 bases separating them. Per the germline V gene, CDR1 is GTSNPN and CDR2 is SVGIG (reference sequence).

The V call is TRBV2, the J call TRBJ1-1; tentatively, D is TRBD1 (5 bases). Deletions cut 4 bases from V and 5 bases from J, with 14 bases between. This CDR3 has 14 residues. The germline V gene encodes CDR1 SNHLY and CDR2 FYNNEI. This CDR3 is CASSANGAVTEAFF. CDR3 sequence (DNA): TGTGCCAGCAGTGCTAATGGGGCAGTGACTGAAGCTTTCTTT. The full variable domain, completed using reference TRBV2 and TRBJ1-1, is EPEVTQTPSHQVTQMGQEVILRCVPISNHLYFYWYRQILGQKVEFLVSFYNNEISEKSEIFDDQFSVERPDGSNFTLKIRSTKLEDSAMYFCASSANGAVTEAFFGQGTRLTVV.

This chain uses TRBV6-5 with TRBJ1-2; no clear D gene. The CDR3 is 10 residues long. From germline, CDR1 is MNHEY and CDR2 SVGAGI. The germline V and J ends were trimmed by 9 bases and 11 bases, with 13 bases remaining between them. The CDR3 region has the DNA TGTGCCAGGAGATCCAGCGGGTACACCTTC. Translation gives CARRSSGYTF.

This clone was seen a single time. This sequence joins TRBV19 and TRBJ2-3; TRBD2 is a possible D gene (5 bases). The V end was cut by 5 bases, the J end by 0 bases, with 9 bases between. The CDR3 is 14 amino acids. Germline loops: CDR1 LNHDA, CDR2 SQIVND (reference sequence). The CDR3 is CASSLGLSTDTQYF. The DNA for the CDR3 is TGTGCCAGTAGTTTAGGACTCAGCACAGATACGCAGTATTTT.

The J gene is TRBJ1-5, the V gene TRBV5-1; 10 nucleotides match TRBD1. There are 17 residues in the CDR3. Per germline, CDR1 SGHRS and CDR2 YFSETQ. The trim removed 0 bases at V and 7 bases at J, leaving 10 bases unmatched. Here the CDR3 DNA reads TGCGCCAGCAGCTTGGACGCCCGGGACAGGGGCTACCAGCCCCAGCATTTT. Translating it yields CASSLDARDRGYQPQHF.

The CDR3 sequence: CASSYSGTGTLEQYF. The CDR3 DNA follows: TGTGCCAGCAGTTACTCAGGGACAGGGACGCTCGAGCAGTACTTC. The chain carries TRBV6-6 and TRBJ2-7; 9 nucleotides agree with TRBD1. V shed 0 bases, J shed 6 bases, and the junction held 6 bases outside the gene matches. CDR3 length equals 15 residues. Germline V gene data show CDR1 as MNHNY and CDR2 as SVGAGI (reference sequence).

This chain uses TRBV12-5 with TRBJ1-2, with no clear D. Trimming took off 3 bases at V and 1 base at J, with 9 bases between the two ends. The CDR3 extends over 14 amino acids. The germline gives CDR1 LGHNT, CDR2 FRNRAP. The CDR3 bases are TGTGCTAGTGGTTTCTCAGGAGGTAACTATGGCTACACCTTC. Encoded protein: CASGFSGGNYGYTF. Supplemented by reference TRBV12-5 and TRBJ1-2, the full variable domain reads DARVTQTPRHKVTEMGQEVTMRCQPILGHNTVFWYRQTMMQGLELLAYFRNRAPLDDSGMPKDRFSAEMPDATLATLKIQPSEPRDSAVYFCASGFSGGNYGYTFGSGTRLTVV.

The chain has TRBV7-2 and TRBJ2-2; 8 bases fit TRBD2. The CDR3 is 16 residues long. V lost 2 bases to trimming and J lost 7 bases; unmatched junction nucleotides: 9. Per the germline V gene, CDR1 is SGHTA and CDR2 is FQGNSA. CDR3 nucleotides: TGTGCCAGCAGCTTAACTCACGGCGGGGGGTACGGGGAGCTGTTTTTT. The encoded protein is CASSLTHGGGYGELFF.

In this sample, this clone turned up a few times. V gene TRBV7-2 combines with J gene TRBJ1-1; D is possibly TRBD1 (6 bases). The CDR3 spans 13 residues. CDR1 is SGHTA, CDR2 FQGNSA, per germline. V lost 1 base and J 8 bases, leaving 11 bases between the germline ends. The CDR3 DNA is TGTGCCAGCAGCTTAGGACAGGCCGAAGAAGCTTTCTTT. Amino acids: CASSLGQAEEAFF.

CDR3 sequence reads: CASSYSIRTSGYNEQFF. The CDR3 region has the DNA TGTGCCAGCAGTTACTCGATTAGAACTAGCGGTTACAATGAGCAGTTCTTC. The V and J genes are TRBV6-2 or TRBV6-3 and TRBJ2-1; the match to TRBD2 covers 8 bases. CDR1 and CDR2 from the germline V gene are MNHEY and SVGEGT. The CDR3 is made up of 17 amino acids. The V gene end was trimmed by 0 bases and the J gene end by 4 bases; junction bases not matched to a gene: 8.

The rearrangement uses TRBV18 and TRBJ2-1; possible D gene TRBD1, 6 bases. Trimming shortened V by 6 bases and J by 4 bases, and 10 bases separated the two germline ends. The CDR3 totals 13 residues. Germline V gene sequence: CDR1 KGHSH, CDR2 LQKENI. This CDR3 reads CASSNDRYNEQFF. The CDR3 DNA reads TGTGCCAGCTCCAACGACAGGTACAATGAGCAGTTCTTC.

The CDR3 loop is CATQRGGAEDTQYF. DNA for the CDR3: TGCGCCACCCAGAGAGGGGGGGCTGAAGATACGCAGTATTTT. This chain links TRBV5-1 with TRBJ2-3, with D possibly TRBD2 on 7 matching bases. V was shortened by 9 bases and J by 5 bases, with 19 bases between the two germline ends. The germline gives CDR1 SGHRS, CDR2 YFSETQ. This CDR3 has 14 residues. The entire variable domain, with the rest obtained from reference TRBV5-1 and TRBJ2-3, is as follows: KAGVTQTPRYLIKTRGQQVTLSCSPISGHRSVSWYQQTPGQGLQFLFEYFSETQRNKGNFPGRFSGRQFSNSRSEMNVSTLELGDSALYLCATQRGGAEDTQYFGPGTRLTVL.

In regard to this clone: One end of the junction is discordant with germline, which a read error may explain. The genes are TRBV12-3 or TRBV12-4 and TRBJ2-7; D ambiguous. This CDR3 has 12 residues. DNA for the CDR3: TGTGCCAGCAGTTTGGAGTACTCCACTCCGGACTTC. Translating gives CASSLEYSTPDF.

The chain joins TRBV9 to TRBJ1-2; 7 bases are a match to TRBD1. CDR3 size: 15 residues. Per the germline V gene, CDR1 is SGDLS and CDR2 is YYNGEE. Trimming at V came to 4 bases and at J to 4 bases, leaving 10 bases not matched to a gene. CDR3 in DNA: TGTGCCAGCAGCTCCCGGACAGGAGGCGGCTATGGCTACACCTTC. It yields the protein CASSSRTGGGYGYTF.

This clone turned up a few times. This chain connects TRBV19 to TRBJ1-2; tentatively, D is TRBD1 (5 bases). Per the germline V gene, CDR1 is LNHDA and CDR2 is SQIVND (reference sequence). Trimming took off 8 bases at V and 0 bases at J, with 16 bases between the two ends. The CDR3 runs to 15 residues. For the CDR3, the DNA is TGTGCCAGTCTTTACAGGCCTAATTCTAACTATGGCTACACCTTC. It encodes CASLYRPNSNYGYTF. Combining the CDR3 with reference TRBV19 and TRBJ1-2 gives the whole variable domain DGGITQSPKYLFRKEGQNVTLSCEQNLNHDAMYWYRQDPGQGLRLIYYSQIVNDFQKGDIAEGYSVSREKKESFPLTVTSAQKNPTAFYLCASLYRPNSNYGYTFGSGTRLTVV.

The DNA of the CDR3 is TGTGCCAGCAGCTTAAGGACTAGCGGGGTGGAGACCCAGTACTTC. It translates to CASSLRTSGVETQYF. The V call is TRBV7-9, the J call TRBJ2-5, with 12 bases identical to TRBD2. CDR3 length: 15 amino acids. The junction had 3 bases not matched to a gene; V was cut back by 2 bases and J by 5 bases. Germline V gives CDR1 SEHNR, CDR2 FQNEAQ (reference sequence).

This clone has a single count. The chain has TRBV11-3 and TRBJ1-1; D not certain. V dropped 1 base and J dropped 4 bases, with 10 bases sitting between them. Germline CDR1 is SGHNT and CDR2 is YENEEA. The CDR3 runs 14 residues. The CDR3, as DNA: TGTGCCAGCAGCTTAGGGTCGGGAGCCACTGAAGCTTTCTTT. Translating gives CASSLGSGATEAFF.

The V and J genes are TRBV12-3 or TRBV12-4 and TRBJ1-2; TRBD1 matches 9 bases. The CDR3 runs to 13 residues. The V gene end was trimmed by 6 bases and the J gene end by 5 bases; junction bases not matched to a gene: 4. CDR3 sequence: CASSRDRAYGYTF. CDR3 DNA sequence: TGTGCCAGCAGCCGGGACAGGGCATATGGCTACACCTTC.

This rearrangement joins TRBV9 to TRBJ2-7; 9 bases are shared with TRBD1. Germline CDR1 SGDLS, CDR2 YYNGEE. The J segment lost 1 base and the V segment lost 4 bases, leaving 6 bases of the junction unmatched. CDR3 length: 15 residues. The CDR3 sequence: CASSLAGTGSYEQYF. The CDR3 DNA is TGTGCCAGCAGCTTAGCCGGGACAGGGTCCTACGAGCAGTACTTC.